The 17 T cell receptor beta chains below all came from one sample that was sequenced in a study of CD4+ T cells in melanoma. Some clones are missing from TCRdb's copy, which holds only in-frame ones; the method was immunoSEQ multiplex PCR. The repertoire consists of tens of thousands of clones, with 60% to 80% occurring once and the leading ten covering about 5.1%. Material: tumor tissue. The receptors originated from a human donor with melanoma.

This CDR3 reads CASSEALQAPDGYTF. The CDR3 nucleotides are TGTGCCAGCAGTGAAGCTTTGCAGGCCCCGGATGGCTACACCTTC. The chain carries TRBV2 and TRBJ1-2; D gene uncertain. V was pared by 0 bases and J by 6 bases, with 14 bases between. Germline V gene sequence: CDR1 SNHLY, CDR2 FYNNEI. There are 15 residues in the CDR3.

This chain links TRBV6-1 with TRBJ2-7; D possibly corresponds to TRBD2 (6 bases). The CDR3 loop spans 16 amino acids. Germline CDR1 and CDR2: MNHNS and SASEGT. V gave up 0 bases and J gave up 5 bases, with 17 bases separating them. CDR3 region: CASSEAAGSSRDEQYF. The CDR3, as DNA: TGTGCCAGCAGTGAAGCCGCCGGGAGCTCACGCGACGAGCAGTACTTC.

This chain uses TRBV23-1 with TRBJ2-2; D remains ambiguous. TRBV23-1 is designated an ORF whose function remains uncertain. The CDR3 consists of 16 residues. Trimming took off 8 bases at V and 1 base at J, with 17 bases between the two ends. The CDR3 sequence is CASPPILNGNTGELFF. CDR3 bases: TGCGCCAGCCCTCCTATTCTGAACGGGAACACCGGGGAGCTGTTTTTT.

V and J are TRBV6-1 and TRBJ1-5; D gene unclear. The germline CDR1 and CDR2 sequences are MNHNS and SASEGT. The ends were cut back, 7 bases at V and 4 bases at J, with 8 bases in the middle. CDR3 length: 12 amino acids. The CDR3 loop reads CASTTGNQPQHF. The CDR3 coding sequence is TGTGCCAGCACGACGGGGAATCAGCCCCAGCATTTT.

Only one count was recorded for this clone. V is TRBV29-1 and J is TRBJ2-2; 9 bases align to TRBD2. The junction had 9 bases not matched to a gene; V was cut back by 4 bases and J by 6 bases. CDR1 and CDR2 (germline): SQVTM, ANQGSEA. CDR3 size: 15 residues. The chain's CDR3 is CSVGGGGAVAGELFF. The CDR3 nucleotides are TGCAGCGTTGGGGGCGGGGGGGCCGTGGCCGGGGAGCTGTTTTTT.

This clone is a singleton in its sample. The chain recombines TRBV7-2 with TRBJ1-4, with a weak D call TRBD1 (5 bases). V dropped 1 base and J dropped 8 bases, with 14 bases sitting between them. The V gene's germline CDR1 is SGHTA and CDR2 FQGNSA. The CDR3 sequence is 15 residues long. The CDR3 DNA follows: TGTGCCAGCAGCTTAGGCGGGAGGGGAATGGAAAAACTGTTTTTT. It encodes CASSLGGRGMEKLFF.

The V and J genes are TRBV7-6 and TRBJ2-3, with 9 bases matching TRBD2. Germline V gene sequence: CDR1 SGHVS, CDR2 FNYEAQ. The CDR3 contains 16 residues. V was pared by 5 bases and J by 1 base, with 7 bases of the junction left unmatched. CDR3 protein: CASSENPSGGTDTQYF. CDR3 coding DNA: TGTGCCAGCAGCGAGAACCCTAGCGGGGGCACAGATACGCAGTATTTT.

This chain uses TRBV6-5 with TRBJ1-1, with 7 positions matching TRBD1. Per the germline V gene, CDR1 is MNHEY and CDR2 is SVGAGI. This CDR3 spans 14 amino acids. Germline trimming cut 5 bases from V and 1 base from J; bases unmatched to any gene: 4. The CDR3 DNA is TGTGCCAGCAGTCAAAGACAGGGGAACACTGAAGCTTTCTTT. Translating gives CASSQRQGNTEAFF.

This chain links TRBV7-9 with TRBJ2-5, with D unresolved. The V gene lost 4 bases and the J gene lost 1 base, with 1 base spanning the gap. This CDR3 has 11 residues. Per germline, CDR1 SEHNR and CDR2 FQNEAQ (reference sequence). The chain's CDR3 is CASSSQETQYF. CDR3 coding DNA: TGTGCCAGCAGCTCCCAAGAGACCCAGTACTTC.

The CDR3 loop is CASSSASLQPQHF. CDR3 coding DNA: TGTGCCAGCAGTTCTGCTTCCCTTCAGCCCCAGCATTTT. The J gene is TRBJ1-5, the V gene TRBV28; D unresolved. V gave up 4 bases and J gave up 6 bases, with 10 bases separating them. The CDR3 extends over 13 amino acids. The germline V gene encodes CDR1 MDHEN and CDR2 SYDVKM. Full variable domain (rest looked up from reference TRBV28 and TRBJ1-5): DVKVTQSSRYLVKRTGEKVFLECVQDMDHENMFWYRQDPGLGLRLIYFSYDVKMKEKGDIPEGYSVSREKKERFSLILESASTNQTSMYLCASSSASLQPQHFGDGTRLSIL.

The rearrangement joins TRBV7-2 to TRBJ2-3; 7 bases align to TRBD1. This CDR3 has 17 amino acids. Unmatched junction bases numbered 10, after V lost 2 bases and J lost 2 bases. The germline V gene has CDR1 SGHTA and CDR2 FQGNSA. The CDR3 nucleotides read TGTGCCAGCAGCTTACAAGCAGGGGGAACCTACACAGATACGCAGTATTTT. Protein product: CASSLQAGGTYTDTQYF.

The genes are TRBV6-5 and TRBJ1-2; D gene uncertain. This CDR3 has 15 amino acids. Germline V lookup: CDR1 MNHEY, CDR2 SVGAGI. Trimming removed 4 bases from V and 0 bases from J, with 12 bases in between. The CDR3 DNA sequence: TGTGCCAGCAGTTCCTCCTGGGAAGCTAACTATGGCTACACCTTC. Translating gives CASSSSWEANYGYTF.

In its sample, this clone was seen a few times. This chain links TRBV10-3 with TRBJ2-3; D is possibly TRBD2 (6 bases). Trimming removed 4 bases at V and 4 bases at J, with 15 bases between. CDR1 is ENHRY, CDR2 SYGVKD, per germline. This CDR3 contains 15 residues. This CDR3 reads CAISGRERGADTQYF. In nucleotides, the CDR3 is TGTGCCATCAGTGGCCGGGAGAGAGGCGCAGATACGCAGTATTTT.

This clone is categorized as medium-sized (0.01 to 0.1%). J is TRBJ1-5 and V is TRBV18, with D maybe TRBD1 (5 bases). The CDR3 sequence is 13 residues long. Germline V gene lookup returns CDR1 KGHSH and CDR2 LQKENI. With 6 bases removed from V and 3 bases from J, the gap between germline ends came to 9 bases. The chain's CDR3 is CASSSGANQPQHF. DNA of the CDR3: TGTGCCAGCTCCTCTGGGGCCAATCAGCCCCAGCATTTT.

The rearrangement joins TRBV5-6 to TRBJ2-5; D unclear. The CDR3 is 13 residues long. V lost 2 bases, J lost 2 bases, and 7 bases lay in between. CDR1 and CDR2 from the germline V gene are SGHDT and YYEEEE. The DNA for the CDR3 is TGTGCCAGCAGCTTAGGGCAGCAAGAGACCCAGTACTTC. Its protein product is CASSLGQQETQYF.

The genes are TRBV14 and TRBJ2-7, with TRBD2 matching over 7 bases. V trimming: 2 bases; J trimming: 3 bases; junction bases outside the gene matches: 7. The V gene's germline CDR1 is SGHDN and CDR2 FVKESK. The CDR3 runs 15 residues. The CDR3 here is CASSQLGGKGYEQYF. The CDR3, as DNA: TGTGCCAGCAGCCAACTGGGGGGGAAAGGCTACGAGCAGTACTTC.

This clone was seen ten or more times. The chain has TRBV6-6 and TRBJ2-3; D unclear. V gave up 2 bases and J gave up 3 bases, with 6 bases separating them. The CDR3 loop spans 13 amino acids. Germline-derived CDR1 and CDR2 are MNHNY and SVGAGI (reference sequence). In nucleotides, the CDR3 is TGTGCCAGCAGTTACAGGGAAACAGATACGCAGTATTTT. Protein sequence: CASSYRETDTQYF.